This TCR beta chain was sequenced in a study of identical twins (dated by TCRdb to about 2016). Regarding the research as a whole: TCR alpha and beta repertoires from monozygotic twins, unrelated adults of various ages and cord blood were deep-sequenced to test whether fetal clonotypes persist. Replicate twin experiments were performed at different times using different library preparation protocols to rule out contamination. Study-wide conclusions, independent of this receptor: Zero-insertion analyses could be partly confounded by invariant T cells such as MAIT and iNKT, though diverse VJ usage argued against such confounding for most clonotypes. Excess twin sharing in beta out-of-frame sequences was weaker because fewer shared sequences lowered the signal-to-noise ratio. Compared with coincidental sharing between unrelated individuals, out-of-frame TCR alpha sequences shared between twins had an excess of sequences with low generation probability. In monozygotic twins, out-of-frame TCR alpha sharing was systematically underestimated by recombination models, although the models agreed with sharing between unrelated individuals. Fewer insertions were carried by abundant cord blood beta clonotypes, a similar but weaker trend appeared in young adult naive repertoires, and no such trend appeared in memory repertoires. Because the same donors could not be followed over many years, the conclusions relied on cross-sectional statistical analysis.

The germline V gene (reference sequence) sets CDR1 to DFQATT and CDR2 to SNEGSKA. Trimmed from V: 1 base; trimmed from J: 4 bases; junction bases lacking a gene match: 9. The cysteine opens and the phenylalanine closes a CDR3 of 16 amino acids. The CDR3 DNA has 48 bases and is translated from base 1. The sample holds a few counts of this clonotype. No antigen is known for it. Per-base qualities were not stored, and no clone one base away is much larger. Every donor was a healthy Caucasian. The library was built by means of 5' RACE. Sequencing was carried out with an Illumina HiSeq 2000. Template switching introduced a universal primer binding site; the final cDNA contained a unique molecular identifier, enabling accurate counting of TCR cDNA molecules. Specific primers in the conserved constant-segment region were used to synthesize first-strand cDNA for the TCR alpha and beta chains. To control for contamination, each cDNA library was double barcoded with a SMART-Mk sample barcode plus Illumina barcodes. TruSeq adapter sequences and Illumina sample barcodes were added in two successive PCR steps. The TCR alpha and beta cDNA libraries were sequenced on the Illumina HiSeq platform using custom primers. Per the authors' processing: Unique molecular identifiers were extracted from raw reads with MiGEC, and CDR3 positions were determined with MiXCR. For each individual, recombination models were inferred using an EM algorithm with the repgenHMM and IGoR tools. The tcR package in R was used for shared clonotype analysis, with sharing normalized by the product of cloneset sizes. Out-of-frame nonproductive sequences were analyzed to study raw recombination free of thymic and clonal selection effects. TCRdb reworked the public reads: Q25 trimming with fastp, MiXCR clone assembly, productive beta chains retained. A single entry per CDR3 protein holds the most common genes and DNA from its merged rows. The authors' filters were not applied to this entry. The sample table contains 1.5 million to 2 million distinct CDR3 sequences; only one count was recorded for 25% to 35% of them. 0.27% of the sample belongs to the ten largest clones.

This chain joins TRBV20-1 to TRBJ2-1; 8 middle bases align to TRBD2. Sequenced material: cord blood. The sequence derives from a newborn girl in good health. The CDR3 here reads CSARASRGGTYNEQFF. Here is the DNA: TGCAGTGCTAGAGCCAGCCGGGGGGGAACTTACAATGAGCAGTTCTTC.